Following are 4 T cell receptor beta chains from one sample sequenced in a study of T cell responses to AZD1222 COVID-19 vaccine. Profiled with immunoSEQ multiplex PCR; TCRdb holds only in-frame clones, not every one. The sample holds 75,000 to 100,000 clones, 88% seen once. The specimen comprised peripheral blood, sampled on day 0 of MenACWY control vaccination. These TCRs come from an adult in good health.

This CDR3 reads CASSPDNAAVYGYTF. The CDR3 nucleotides are TGCGCCAGCAGCCCAGACAACGCCGCCGTGTATGGCTACACCTTC. J is TRBJ1-2 and V is TRBV5-1; D unclear. This CDR3 contains 15 residues. The germline CDR1 and CDR2 sequences are SGHRS and YFSETQ. With 4 bases removed from V and 5 bases from J, the gap between germline ends came to 18 bases.

This sequence joins TRBV7-2 and TRBJ1-6; D remains ambiguous. This CDR3 has 12 amino acids. Trimming removed 1 base from V and 8 bases from J, with 3 bases in between. Per the germline V gene, CDR1 is SGHTA and CDR2 is FQGNSA. CDR3 DNA: TGTGCCAGCAGCTTAGGGGATTCACCCCTCCACTTT. Translating gives CASSLGDSPLHF.

This clone is medium-sized. J is TRBJ1-1 and V is TRBV10-2; D is uncertain. Trimming left V 6 bases short and J 0 bases short, with 2 bases between. The CDR3 totals 11 residues. Germline V gene data show CDR1 as WSHSY and CDR2 as SAAADI. The CDR3 nucleotides are TGCGCCAGCAGGATGAACACTGAAGCTTTCTTT. This codes for CASRMNTEAFF.

This chain uses TRBV30 with TRBJ1-6; TRBD1 might be the D (5 bases). Germline CDR1 and CDR2: GTSNPN and SVGIG (reference sequence). Trimming took off 3 bases at V and 9 bases at J, with 15 bases between the two ends. The CDR3 extends over 14 amino acids. In DNA form, the CDR3 reads TGTGCCTGGAGAGGGACCGAATACCTTTCACCCCTCCACTTT. It is translated as CAWRGTEYLSPLHF.